The TCR beta chain under discussion was sequenced for a study of T cell responses to AZD1222 COVID-19 vaccine. Points from the study as a whole: Nearly half of the spike-specific TCRs reportedly recognize variant regions that carry no mutations. Seropositive AZD1222 recipients at baseline numbered only five or six.

In its sample, this clone was seen once. Its cognate antigen is unknown. The protocol was immunoSEQ multiplex PCR, while the TCRdb copy is restricted to in-frame clones and leaves out a portion. The sample shows nearly 55,000 clones, roughly nine tenths of them seen only once. J gave up 7 bases and V 5 bases, and 11 bases lay outside the gene matches. CDR1 is PRHDT and CDR2 is FYEKMQ in the germline V gene (reference sequence). There are 16 residues in the CDR3. The V and J genes are TRBV13 and TRBJ2-1; 10 positions match TRBD2. The sample here was peripheral blood, taken 28 days after the second AZD1222 dose. This receptor was obtained from an adult who received the AZD1222 COVID-19 vaccine. In DNA, the CDR3 is TGTGCCAGCAGCCAACAGTATCTAGCGGGAGTGAATGAGCAGTTCTTC. Translating gives CASSQQYLAGVNEQFF. The full variable domain, completed using reference TRBV13 and TRBJ2-1, is AAGVIQSPRHLIKEKRETATLKCYPIPRHDTVYWYQQGPGQDPQFLISFYEKMQSDKGSIPDRFSAQQFSDYHSELNMSSLELGDSALYFCASSQQYLAGVNEQFFGPGTRLTVL.